This TCR beta chain was captured in a study of cytomegalovirus exposure and HLA in healthy donors. Study summary: In a later analysis, it was reported that the roughly 120 validation repertoires had been produced on the same platform as the 700 or so repertoires belonging to the first cohort.

The donors were part of the validation cohort of 100 to 150 subjects. That cohort was separate from the first cohort, which comprised about 670 subjects. This CDR3 is built from 16 residues. V lost 4 bases to trimming and J lost 4 bases; unmatched junction nucleotides: 12. The germline V gene encodes CDR1 SEHNR and CDR2 FQNEAQ (reference sequence). The assay was immunoSEQ multiplex PCR, and TCRdb's table has in-frame clones only and misses some. The table lists 120,000 or so clones, 85% to 90% of them singletons. General study findings and limits: The investigators catalogued 160 or so TCR beta chains as cytomegalovirus-associated.

A word on this clone: Its specificity is not known.

The source of this sequence is a man aged 25 to 45 in good health and CMV-seronegative. V usage is TRBV7-9 and J usage is TRBJ1-1; 7 nucleotides line up with TRBD1. The specimen sequenced was PBMCs. CDR3 in amino acids: CASSWREGGQGTEAFF. In DNA form, the CDR3 reads TGTGCCAGCAGCTGGCGGGAAGGGGGCCAGGGCACTGAAGCTTTCTTT. Supplemented by reference TRBV7-9 and TRBJ1-1, the full variable domain reads DTGVSQNPRHKITKRGQNVTFRCDPISEHNRLYWYRQTLGQGPEFLTYFQNEAQLEKSRLLSDRFSAERPKGSFSTLEIQRTEQGDSAMYLCASSWREGGQGTEAFFGQGTRLTVV.